This passage covers 7 T cell receptor beta chains from one sample sequenced in a study of blood T cell repertoires in COVID-19. The protocol was immunoSEQ multiplex PCR, while the TCRdb copy is restricted to in-frame clones and leaves out a portion. The sample carries around 90,000 clones, 70% to 90% recorded once. Specimen: peripheral blood. The receptors were gathered from a man aged 45-60 years with COVID-19, enrolled during active disease.

CDR3 nucleotide sequence: TGTGCCAGCAGCTTATCCCCCGCGGCCGATGGCTACACCTTC. As protein: CASSLSPAADGYTF. V and J are TRBV7-9 and TRBJ1-2; no reliable D call. Between the trimmed V and J ends, which lost 2 bases and 6 bases, there was a span of 13 bases. Germline V gives CDR1 SEHNR, CDR2 FQNEAQ (reference sequence). The CDR3 consists of 14 residues. Supplemented by reference TRBV7-9 and TRBJ1-2, the full variable domain reads DTGVSQNPRHKITKRGQNVTFRCDPISEHNRLYWYRQTLGQGPEFLTYFQNEAQLEKSRLLSDRFSAERPKGSFSTLEIQRTEQGDSAMYLCASSLSPAADGYTFGSGTRLTVV.

The CDR3 is CASSVVVGGLTNTIYF. The CDR3 nucleotides are TGTGCCAGCAGCGTAGTAGTAGGAGGGCTGACGAACACCATATATTTT. The rearrangement links TRBV9 to TRBJ1-3; the D is unclear. V lost 0 bases to trimming and J lost 7 bases, with 17 bases between them. This CDR3 is built from 16 residues. CDR1 and CDR2 (germline): SGDLS, YYNGEE.

This clone was recorded only once. The CDR3 is CASSPDRGTEAFF. The CDR3 DNA is TGTGCCAGCAGCCCGGACAGAGGCACTGAAGCTTTCTTT. This chain connects TRBV6-5 to TRBJ1-1; TRBD1 might be the D (6 bases). This CDR3 has 13 amino acids. V was pared by 6 bases and J by 4 bases, with 12 bases between. Per the germline V gene, CDR1 is MNHEY and CDR2 is SVGAGI.

The count of this clone is one. V is TRBV9 and J is TRBJ2-3; D possibly corresponds to TRBD2 (6 bases). This CDR3 has 15 amino acids. V was pared by 4 bases and J by 0 bases, with 12 bases between. The germline CDR1 and CDR2 sequences are SGDLS and YYNGEE. The CDR3 protein is CASSRVGTSTDTQYF. CDR3 nucleotides: TGTGCCAGCAGCCGAGTTGGGACTAGCACAGATACGCAGTATTTT.

In nucleotides, the CDR3 is TGTGCCAGCAGTTCGGGTGCCTACAATGAGCAGTTCTTC. It yields the protein CASSSGAYNEQFF. This rearrangement joins TRBV12-3 or TRBV12-4 to TRBJ2-1, with no clear D. V lost 4 bases to trimming and J lost 2 bases, with 6 bases between them. The CDR3 contains 13 residues.

V and J are TRBV2 and TRBJ1-6; D might be TRBD1 (6 bases). Trimming pared 11 bases from V and 4 bases from J, leaving 12 bases between. CDR1 is SNHLY and CDR2 is FYNNEI in the germline V gene. The CDR3 loop spans 13 amino acids. The CDR3 here is CAGRGAYNSPLHF. The CDR3 DNA follows: TGTGCCGGGCGGGGGGCTTATAATTCACCCCTCCACTTT.

The J gene is TRBJ2-1, the V gene TRBV11-3, with 7 bases matching TRBD1. In germline, CDR1 is SGHNT, CDR2 YENEEA. The junction had 3 bases not matched to a gene; V was cut back by 5 bases and J by 2 bases. The CDR3 is made up of 14 amino acids. The CDR3 DNA reads as TGTGCCAGCAGCAAGACAGGGACCTACAATGAGCAGTTCTTC. Protein sequence: CASSKTGTYNEQFF.